The subject of this entry is one TCR beta chain. Unmatched junction bases numbered 5, after V lost 5 bases and J lost 5 bases. Germline-derived CDR1 and CDR2 are SGDLS and YYNGEE. This CDR3 spans 15 amino acids. This record belongs to a study of blood T cell repertoires in COVID-19. Study information: The United States, Italy and Spain supplied acute and convalescent COVID-19 samples. PBMCs, B-cell-depleted T cells, or T cells were the source of the cDNA or gDNA that made up the material.

In assigning cohorts, the study relied on participant-reported clinical history. In the original workflow: Nucleated cell number was recorded as an estimate derived from reference gene primer amplification. Assay used: immunoSEQ multiplex PCR; TCRdb lists only in-frame clones, some missing. D and trimming come from the DNA, and the V and J calls and clone size come from that table. The data show 300,000 to 400,000 clones, with approximately 87% seen just once and around 0.97% held by the top ten. V is TRBV9 and J is TRBJ2-3, with 13 bases aligning to TRBD2. The TCR comes from a young woman with acute COVID-19. Sequencing was done on a sample of PBMCs or T cells enriched from blood (not recorded which). For the CDR3, the DNA is TGTGCCAGCAGAGGACTAGCGGGGGAGGAAGATACGCAGTATTTT. Its translation: CASRGLAGEEDTQYF. Together with reference TRBV9 and TRBJ2-3, the CDR3 gives the full variable domain: DSGVTQTPKHLITATGQRVTLRCSPRSGDLSVYWYQQSLDQGLQFLIQYYNGEERAKGNILERFSAQQFPDLHSELNLSSLELGDSALYFCASRGLAGEEDTQYFGPGTRLTVL.